These 23 T cell receptor beta chains came from one sample sequenced in a study of blood T cell repertoires in COVID-19. Produced via immunoSEQ multiplex PCR; TCRdb's table is partial and in-frame only. Of under 300,000 clones in the sample, over 80% were seen once. Sequenced: peripheral blood. These receptors came from a woman aged 40 to 49 with acute or convalescent COVID-19.

V usage is TRBV6-5 and J usage is TRBJ1-1; D gene unclear. CDR3 length: 15 residues. Trimming left V 0 bases short and J 5 bases short, with 13 bases between. The germline gives CDR1 MNHEY, CDR2 SVGAGI. In DNA form, the CDR3 reads TGTGCCAGCAGTTACTCGGAGAGCCCCGGGACTGAAGCTTTCTTT. Its protein product is CASSYSESPGTEAFF.

Only a few counts were recorded for this clone. The chain combines TRBV6-6 with TRBJ1-4; TRBD1 is a possible D gene (5 bases). V lost 8 bases, J lost 0 bases, and 13 bases lay in between. The CDR3 consists of 15 residues. Germline V gives CDR1 MNHNY, CDR2 SVGAGI (reference sequence). This CDR3 reads CASLTQGPTNEKLFF. In DNA, the CDR3 is TGTGCCAGCCTAACTCAGGGCCCAACTAATGAAAAACTGTTTTTT.

This chain links TRBV11-3 with TRBJ1-1; TRBD1 is a possible D gene (5 bases). The CDR3 totals 12 residues. Germline CDR1 is SGHNT and CDR2 is YENEEA. The V end was cut by 2 bases, the J end by 8 bases, with 9 bases between. In nucleotides, the CDR3 is TGTGCCAGCAGCTTAAGTAGGGGCGAAGCTTTCTTT. Translating gives CASSLSRGEAFF.

This clone was observed a single time. V and J are TRBV5-1 and TRBJ2-2; no reliable D call. The CDR3 covers 14 residues. Germline values: CDR1 SGHRS, CDR2 YFSETQ. V shed 0 bases and J shed 4 bases, with 7 bases lying between them. The CDR3 nucleotides are TGCGCCAGCAGCTTGGAATGGCCCACCGGGGAGCTGTTTTTT. Its translation is CASSLEWPTGELFF.

The CDR3 region is CASSRQAGNEKLFF. The CDR3 region has the DNA TGTGCCAGCAGCCGACAGGCGGGTAATGAAAAACTGTTTTTT. The chain employs TRBV3-1 (or the pseudogene TRBV3-2) and TRBJ1-4; D may be TRBD1 (6 bases). CDR3 length equals 14 residues. The germline gives CDR1 LGHDT, CDR2 YNNKEL (reference sequence). Trimming stripped 4 bases from V and 4 bases from J, with 10 bases between.

As concerns this clone: Different DNA sequences within this sample yield the same CDR3. V and J are TRBV6-5 and TRBJ1-1; D is unclear. V gave up 6 bases and J gave up 0 bases, with 8 bases separating them. Germline lookup yields CDR1 MNHEY and CDR2 SVGAGI. The CDR3 is 13 residues long. The CDR3 here is CASRQQVNTEAFF. CDR3 nucleotide sequence: TGTGCCAGCAGGCAGCAGGTGAACACTGAAGCTTTCTTT.

V usage is TRBV19 and J usage is TRBJ1-2; D gene unclear. Germline loops: CDR1 LNHDA, CDR2 SQIVND (reference sequence). V was trimmed by 6 bases and J by 4 bases, leaving 15 bases between them. This CDR3 spans 14 amino acids. The CDR3: CASRYQEGSYGYTF. The CDR3 nucleotides are TGTGCCAGTAGGTATCAGGAAGGTTCCTATGGCTACACCTTC.

The gene calls are TRBV5-5 and TRBJ2-7, with no clear D. CDR3 length equals 13 residues. CDR1 is SGHKS, CDR2 YYEKEE, per germline (reference sequence). With 3 bases removed from V and 3 bases from J, the gap between germline ends came to 10 bases. CDR3 DNA sequence: TGTGCCAGCAGCTCTCCAGGCTTCTACGAGCAGTACGTC. Translation: CASSSPGFYEQYV.

The rearrangement uses TRBV7-2 and TRBJ2-7; D possibly corresponds to TRBD1 (6 bases). Between the trimmed V and J ends, which lost 3 bases and 1 base, there was a span of 10 bases. The CDR3 is 14 residues long. Germline CDR1 is SGHTA and CDR2 is FQGNSA. The CDR3 DNA reads TGTGCCAGCAGCTTGGGGGCAGGATCCTACGAGCAGTACGTC. It specifies CASSLGAGSYEQYV.

This clone has just one count. The genes are TRBV19 and TRBJ1-1; D remains unclear. The V end lost 7 bases, the J end lost 1 base, and 13 bases lay between the germline ends. Germline-derived CDR1 and CDR2 are LNHDA and SQIVND (reference sequence). The CDR3 loop spans 14 amino acids. CDR3 sequence reads: CASKRSGGNTEAFF. As DNA, the CDR3 is TGTGCCAGTAAGCGGTCGGGTGGGAACACTGAAGCTTTCTTT. Full variable domain (rest looked up from reference TRBV19 and TRBJ1-1): DGGITQSPKYLFRKEGQNVTLSCEQNLNHDAMYWYRQDPGQGLRLIYYSQIVNDFQKGDIAEGYSVSREKKESFPLTVTSAQKNPTAFYLCASKRSGGNTEAFFGQGTRLTVV.

This rearrangement joins TRBV9 to TRBJ2-5; D gene unclear. This CDR3 has 14 amino acids. V dropped 4 bases and J dropped 1 base, with 11 bases sitting between them. The germline CDR1 and CDR2 sequences are SGDLS and YYNGEE. CDR3 region: CASSSNRVQETQYF. CDR3 bases: TGTGCCAGCAGCTCTAACAGAGTCCAAGAGACCCAGTACTTC.

J is TRBJ1-2 and V is TRBV5-1; 10 nucleotides match TRBD1. The CDR3 contains 15 residues. V was clipped by 5 bases and J by 5 bases; unmatched bases: 9. CDR1 is SGHRS, CDR2 YFSETQ, per germline. This CDR3 reads CASRSGTGDTYGYTF. CDR3 coding DNA: TGCGCCAGCAGATCCGGGACAGGGGACACTTATGGCTACACCTTC.

The chain employs TRBV6-5 and TRBJ2-7; D possibly corresponds to TRBD1 (6 bases). The CDR3 is made up of 13 amino acids. Germline loops: CDR1 MNHEY, CDR2 SVGAGI. Deletions cut 6 bases from V and 5 bases from J, with 14 bases between. In DNA form, the CDR3 reads TGTGCCAGCAGCTTAACAGGGATCCACGAGCAGTACGTC. This translates into CASSLTGIHEQYV.

J is TRBJ1-1 and V is TRBV7-7, with 9 bases identical to TRBD1. CDR1 is SSHAT and CDR2 is FNYEAQ in the germline V gene (reference sequence). The CDR3 is 22 residues long. With 4 bases clipped from V and 5 bases from J, the junction kept 29 bases outside the gene matches. Here the CDR3 DNA reads TGTGCCAGCAGCTATCCGGGACAGGGACTTTTCCCCACTATAACAAATCTAACTGAAGCTTTCTTT. Translating gives CASSYPGQGLFPTITNLTEAFF.

The chain carries TRBV27 and TRBJ2-2; TRBD1 aligns across 11 bases. Germline V gene sequence: CDR1 MNHEY, CDR2 SMNVEV (reference sequence). The CDR3 length is 16 residues. Unmatched junction bases numbered 3, after V lost 2 bases and J lost 4 bases. The CDR3 DNA sequence: TGTGCCAGCAGTTTACGGGGGACAGGGGGCACCGGGGAGCTGTTTTTT. Protein product: CASSLRGTGGTGELFF.

V and J are TRBV6-5 and TRBJ2-1; tentative D call: TRBD2 (5 bases). V shed 0 bases and J shed 6 bases, with 6 bases lying between them. The CDR3 is 13 amino acids. The germline gives CDR1 MNHEY, CDR2 SVGAGI. Written as DNA, the CDR3 is TGTGCCAGCAGTTACTCCCGGGGCAATGAGCAGTTCTTC. Translated: CASSYSRGNEQFF.

V is TRBV13 and J is TRBJ2-7; TRBD2 matches 15 bases. This CDR3 region has 15 residues. The V segment lost 4 bases and the J segment 2 bases; nucleotides outside the gene matches: 0. Germline CDR1 is PRHDT and CDR2 is FYEKMQ (reference sequence). CDR3 protein: CASSWTSGGAYEQYV. The CDR3 DNA sequence: TGTGCCAGCAGCTGGACTAGCGGGGGGGCCTACGAGCAGTACGTC.

V gene TRBV3-1 (or the pseudogene TRBV3-2) combines with J gene TRBJ1-3; TRBD1 matches 9 bases. The junction had 4 bases not matched to a gene; V was cut back by 1 base and J by 0 bases. CDR3 length equals 17 residues. Per the germline V gene, CDR1 is LGHDT and CDR2 is YNNKEL (reference sequence). CDR3 nucleotide sequence: TGTGCCAGCAGCCAAGCGGGACAGGGAACCTCTGGAAACACCATATATTTT. Translating gives CASSQAGQGTSGNTIYF.

The chain is built from TRBV6-5 and TRBJ2-3, with 10 nucleotides matching TRBD2. The CDR3 extends over 16 amino acids. CDR1 MNHEY and CDR2 SVGAGI come from the germline V gene. Trimming cost V 2 bases and J 2 bases; bases outside gene matches: 4. CDR3 DNA: TGTGCCAGCAGTTACGGGACTAGCGTCCCCACAGATACGCAGTATTTT. Translated, it gives CASSYGTSVPTDTQYF.

CDR3 region: CASSPRQALLTDTQYF. In nucleotides, the CDR3 is TGTGCCAGCAGCCCTCGACAGGCCCTTCTAACAGATACGCAGTATTTT. The chain uses TRBV5-5 and TRBJ2-3, with a weak D call TRBD1 (6 bases). Germline V gene sequence: CDR1 SGHKS, CDR2 YYEKEE (reference sequence). V lost 4 bases and J 3 bases, leaving 18 bases between the germline ends. The CDR3 totals 16 residues.

V and J are TRBV24-1 and TRBJ1-1; tentative D call: TRBD1 (5 bases). V shed 2 bases and J shed 3 bases, with 15 bases lying between them. This CDR3 is built from 16 residues. Germline CDR1 is KGHDR and CDR2 is SFDVKD. CDR3 in DNA: TGTGCCACCAGTGATTCTGGGGCGGGGGTTTACACTGAAGCTTTCTTT. Its protein is CATSDSGAGVYTEAFF.

The rearrangement links TRBV21-1 to TRBJ1-2; the table assigns TRBD1, which was not confirmed against the DNA. TRBV21-1 is termed a pseudogene. The CDR3 spans 14 residues. The CDR3 loop reads CASSKDRGSGGYTF. The CDR3 region has the DNA TGTGCCAGCAGCAAGGACAGGGGATCGGGTGGCTACACCTTC.

The V gene is TRBV10-2, the J gene TRBJ1-1, with D perhaps TRBD1 (6 bases). Trimming stripped 5 bases from V and 0 bases from J, with 7 bases between. The CDR3 is 13 amino acids. Germline CDR1 reads WSHSY; CDR2 reads SAAADI. CDR3 protein: CASSSGVNTEAFF. As DNA, the CDR3 is TGCGCCAGCAGTTCAGGGGTGAACACTGAAGCTTTCTTT.